Following are 10 T cell receptor beta chains from one sample sequenced in a study of blood T cell repertoires in COVID-19. The data were produced by immunoSEQ multiplex PCR, yet TCRdb's version contains in-frame clones alone and is incomplete. The sample has hundreds of thousands of clones, about 87% seen once. The specimen was peripheral blood. The receptor set was obtained from a woman between 40 and 50 years old who had recovered from COVID-19.

V is TRBV7-9 and J is TRBJ1-1; possibly TRBD1 for D (6 bases). V lost 5 bases, J lost 2 bases, and 15 bases lay in between. From germline, CDR1 is SEHNR and CDR2 FQNEAQ (reference sequence). There are 15 residues in the CDR3. The CDR3, as DNA: TGTGCCAGCAGCACTTATACACAGGGCAACACTGAAGCTTTCTTT. This encodes CASSTYTQGNTEAFF.

This chain joins TRBV7-2 and TRBJ2-3; 10 nucleotides align to TRBD2. Germline CDR1 is SGHTA and CDR2 is FQGNSA. V was clipped by 4 bases and J by 0 bases; unmatched bases: 4. This CDR3 is 16 amino acids long. The CDR3 sequence is CASSSQRGGSTDTQYF. The CDR3 DNA reads TGTGCCAGCAGCTCTCAGCGGGGGGGGAGCACAGATACGCAGTATTTT.

V and J are TRBV4-1 and TRBJ2-7; TRBD2 matches at 7 bases. Germline-derived CDR1 and CDR2 are MGHRA and YSYEKL. The CDR3 sequence is 16 residues long. The V gene end was trimmed by 1 base and the J gene end by 0 bases; junction bases not matched to a gene: 6. CDR3 nucleotide sequence: TGCGCCAGCAGCCAAGTCCGGCGGGGGAACTCCTACGAGCAGTACTTC. Residues: CASSQVRRGNSYEQYF.

The V gene is TRBV15, the J gene TRBJ2-5; D remains ambiguous. Germline lookup yields CDR1 LNHNV and CDR2 YYDKDF (reference sequence). V gave up 1 base and J gave up 1 base, with 7 bases separating them. CDR3 length: 14 residues. CDR3 in amino acids: CATSRGSSQETQYF. For the CDR3, the DNA is TGTGCCACCAGCAGAGGGTCCAGCCAAGAGACCCAGTACTTC. Filled out from reference TRBV15 and TRBJ2-5, the complete variable domain reads DAMVIQNPRYQVTQFGKPVTLSCSQTLNHNVMYWYQQKSSQAPKLLFHYYDKDFNNEADTPDNFQSRRPNTSFCFLDIRSPGLGDTAMYLCATSRGSSQETQYFGPGTRLLVL.

The V call is TRBV5-1, the J call TRBJ1-2; 12 bases match TRBD1. J gave up 6 bases and V 5 bases, and 8 bases lay outside the gene matches. The length of the CDR3 is 15 residues. Germline-derived CDR1 and CDR2 are SGHRS and YFSETQ. The CDR3 DNA follows: TGCGCCAGCAGGTTTTCCGGGACAGGGGGCCATGGCTACACCTTC. It specifies CASRFSGTGGHGYTF.

This sequence joins TRBV6-5 and TRBJ2-7; D is perhaps TRBD2 (5 bases). Germline V gene data show CDR1 as MNHEY and CDR2 as SVGAGI. The V end was cut by 2 bases, the J end by 5 bases, with 13 bases between. The CDR3 consists of 14 residues. CDR3 DNA: TGTGCCAGCAGTTACCGGGGTATTCTTCACGAGCAGTACTTC. It specifies CASSYRGILHEQYF.

The chain has TRBV2 and TRBJ2-2, with 7 bases fitting TRBD2. CDR3 length equals 15 residues. Trimming took 4 bases from V and 0 from J; bases not matched to a gene: 2. Germline V gives CDR1 SNHLY, CDR2 FYNNEI. In DNA form, the CDR3 reads TGTGCCAGCAGTGTGGGGGGGTCGAACACCGGGGAGCTGTTTTTT. Residues: CASSVGGSNTGELFF.

V and J are TRBV11-3 and TRBJ2-1; TRBD2 is a possible D gene (6 bases). The CDR3 length is 16 residues. Germline V lookup: CDR1 SGHNT, CDR2 YENEEA. The ends were cut back, 5 bases at V and 3 bases at J, with 17 bases in the middle. The CDR3 sequence is CASSNTGTRVYNEQFF. The CDR3 DNA follows: TGTGCCAGCAGCAACACCGGGACTCGTGTCTACAATGAGCAGTTCTTC. Using reference TRBV11-3 and TRBJ2-1 for the parts outside the CDR3, the full variable domain is EAGVVQSPRYKIIEKKQPVAFWCNPISGHNTLYWYLQNLGQGPELLIRYENEEAVDDSQLPKDRFSAERLKGVDSTLKIQPAELGDSAVYLCASSNTGTRVYNEQFFGPGTRLTVL.

Regarding this clone: At one end, the junction sequence differs from germline, possibly due to a read error. The gene calls are TRBV18 and TRBJ1-2; a weak D match, TRBD1 (5 bases). Germline CDR1 and CDR2: KGHSH and LQKENI. The CDR3 is 14 amino acids. CDR3 in amino acids: CASSPLGLNYGYTF. DNA for the CDR3: TGTGCCAGCTCCCCACTGGGGCTTAACTATGGCTACACCTTC. Full variable domain (missing parts from reference TRBV18 and TRBJ1-2): NAGVMQNPRHLVRRRGQEARLRCSPMKGHSHVYWYRQLPEEGLKFMVYLQKENIIDESGMPKERFSAEFPKEGPSILRIQQVVRGDSAAYFCASSPLGLNYGYTFGSGTRLTVV.

The chain joins TRBV11-3 to TRBJ2-3, with 15 bases identical to TRBD2. There are 17 residues in the CDR3. The junction had 6 bases not matched to a gene; V was cut back by 6 bases and J by 2 bases. Germline V gene sequence: CDR1 SGHNT, CDR2 YENEEA. This CDR3 is CASSPGLAGGTTDTQYF. The CDR3 bases are TGTGCCAGCAGTCCAGGACTAGCGGGGGGGACCACAGATACGCAGTATTTT.